This is a list of T cell receptor beta chains from one sample in a study of T cells in Graves' hyperthyroidism and ophthalmopathy. Each CDR3 protein is one row after TCRdb ran MiXCR on the multiplex PCR reads. This sample has about 380,000 distinct CDR3 sequences, with approximately 15% found just once. Source material: blood. Every receptor here comes from a man in his thirties or forties with Graves' hyperthyroidism that later progressed to Graves' ophthalmopathy. Both conserved end residues are part of each CDR3. The D gene is left open where the match is weak.

cdr3_aa d_call j_call v_call
CAWRVWGTNTEAFF NA TRBJ1-1 TRBV30
CSARDSSNQPQHF NA TRBJ1-5 TRBV20-1
CASSLGASGGLTDTQYF TRBD2 TRBJ2-3 TRBV7-6
CASSYRNEQFF NA TRBJ2-1 TRBV6-2/TRBV6-3
CASSPLGQGAYEQYF TRBD1 TRBJ2-7 TRBV12-3/TRBV12-4
CSAIPWGGQDTQYF NA TRBJ2-3 TRBV20-1
CASSGTSGVTSTDTQYF TRBD2 TRBJ2-3 TRBV2
CASSLGTDTTEAFF NA TRBJ1-1 TRBV5-1
CASSLDWTDTQYF NA TRBJ2-3 TRBV7-9
CSARDRRGGETQYF NA TRBJ2-5 TRBV20-1
CASRLRTGGYEQYF TRBD1 TRBJ2-7 TRBV5-8
CASSLGTSSAEQYF TRBD2 TRBJ2-7 TRBV7-3
CASSPRWVNGEKLFF NA TRBJ1-4 TRBV27
CATSDIRDSTDTQYF TRBD1 TRBJ2-3 TRBV24-1
CASSGELSYEQYF NA TRBJ2-7 TRBV6-2/TRBV6-3
CASYSPGGGTTDTQYF TRBD2 TRBJ2-3 TRBV27
CASSPLGFPFTRHGRPGYTF NA TRBJ1-2 TRBV6-1
CASRGRAAAYNEQFF NA TRBJ2-1 TRBV6-1
CAWTDIYNEQFF NA TRBJ2-1 TRBV30
CASSPLGDLGLTDTQYF NA TRBJ2-3 TRBV6-1
CASSLGGQGFEQYF NA TRBJ2-7 TRBV7-9
CSVTGGIDQPQHF TRBD1 TRBJ1-5 TRBV20-1
CASSLGLARGSTDTQYF NA TRBJ2-3 TRBV5-1
CASSVGVHEQFF NA TRBJ2-1 TRBV7-9
CASSVVGRGSYNEQFF NA TRBJ2-1 TRBV9
CATSRARGDTEAFF NA TRBJ1-1 TRBV15
CASSPWDAAYEQYF NA TRBJ2-7 TRBV6-1
CSIVPGTDTQYF NA TRBJ2-3 TRBV29-1
CASSYSAGTGGGNTIYF TRBD1 TRBJ1-3 TRBV6-6
CASSLLGRANIQYF NA TRBJ2-4 TRBV27
CASSWYKNTEAFF NA TRBJ1-1 TRBV7-3
CASSGLSTDTQYF NA TRBJ2-3 TRBV6-1
CSATTDLGSYNEQFF NA TRBJ2-1 TRBV20-1
CASSLFLDEQYF NA TRBJ2-7 TRBV7-8
CASSYGQGDEKLFF TRBD1 TRBJ1-4 TRBV6-6
CASSLSNRNTGELFF NA TRBJ2-2 TRBV5-1
CSAGLAGQETQYF TRBD2 TRBJ2-5 TRBV20-1
CASSFPHDRDTGELFF TRBD1 TRBJ2-2 TRBV28
CSAREQDWTSGGYEQYF TRBD2 TRBJ2-7 TRBV20-1
CVSSPGQTHGYTF TRBD1 TRBJ1-2 TRBV5-6
CSARSIGGPSEQFF NA TRBJ2-1 TRBV20-1
CASSVGGFANTGELFF NA TRBJ2-2 TRBV9
CASTLVGTNEQFF NA TRBJ2-1 TRBV5-4
CASSSEDRANSPLHF TRBD1 TRBJ1-6 TRBV28
CASGSGMSSYNSPLHF NA TRBJ1-6 TRBV27
CASSYGTSGGEQYF TRBD2 TRBJ2-7 TRBV12-3/TRBV12-4
CASRSGGGADRETQYF TRBD2 TRBJ2-5 TRBV6-1
CASSYSWGSNTEAFF NA TRBJ1-1 TRBV6-5
CASSLTLAGADEQFF TRBD2 TRBJ2-1 TRBV5-1
CASSVQGAYNQPQHF TRBD1 TRBJ1-5 TRBV18